This T cell receptor beta chain was retrieved from a study of blood T cell repertoires in COVID-19. TCRdb's table, derived via immunoSEQ multiplex PCR, lists solely in-frame clones and lacks some. The sample lists around 150,000 clones; around 84% were seen once. J was trimmed by 7 bases and V by 3 bases; bases with no gene match: 5. This CDR3 comprises 13 residues. Per germline, CDR1 SEHNR and CDR2 FQNEAQ (reference sequence). Specimen: peripheral blood. The chain recombines TRBV7-9 with TRBJ1-2; TRBD1 matches 7 bases. This TCR came from a human donor with acute or convalescent COVID-19. The donor label of this sample is uncertain. The CDR3: CASSFDRARGYTF. CDR3 DNA sequence: TGTGCCAGCAGCTTTGACAGGGCCCGTGGCTACACCTTC.